Listed below are T cell receptor beta chains from one sample, sequenced in a study of blood T cell repertoires in COVID-19. Sequencing used immunoSEQ multiplex PCR; TCRdb keeps in-frame clones, though not all of them. The repertoire includes around 60,000 clones, 72% of them detected once, and 4.8% sits in the top ten. Source material: peripheral blood. These receptor sequences come from a woman between 65 and 79 years old with COVID-19, enrolled during active disease. The CDR3 runs from the conserved cysteine through the conserved F or W. A D gene is named only where the DNA matches it firmly. Not every row has a clone size; where given, it reads once, few, many or a size class.

>NA|TRBV2|many|TRBJ1-1
CASIQGLLSSTEAFF
TGTGCCAGCATCCAGGGGCTGTTGTCGTCCACTGAAGCTTTCTTT
>TRBD1|TRBV12-3/TRBV12-4|NA|TRBJ1-2
CASTPEGADGYTF
TGTGCCAGCACCCCGGAGGGGGCTGATGGCTACACCTTC
>NA|TRBV7-2|NA|TRBJ2-1
CASSLASDYNEQFF
TGTGCCAGCAGCTTAGCGTCAGACTACAATGAGCAGTTCTTC
>NA|TRBV19|NA|TRBJ1-1
CASSTLIGVEGTEAFF
TGTGCCAGTAGTACCCTGATAGGGGTCGAAGGCACTGAAGCTTTCTTT
>TRBD1|TRBV18|NA|TRBJ2-1
CASSPRRTGGTNEQFF
TGTGCCAGCTCACCACGAAGGACAGGGGGAACAAATGAGCAGTTCTTC
>NA|TRBV7-2|few|TRBJ2-2
CASSYGQVITGELFF
TGTGCCAGCAGCTATGGACAAGTTATAACCGGGGAGCTGTTTTTT
>NA|TRBV4-2|NA|TRBJ1-2
CASSQEGSGGYGYTF
TGTGCCAGCAGCCAAGAAGGGTCAGGAGGCTATGGCTACACCTTC
>TRBD2|TRBV9|NA|TRBJ2-3
CASSVFPGGDLSTDTQYF
TGTGCCAGCAGCGTATTCCCTGGGGGGGACCTAAGCACAGATACGCAGTATTTT
>NA|TRBV11-3|NA|TRBJ2-5
CASSLFGQQETQYF
TGTGCCAGCAGCCTTTTCGGACAGCAAGAGACCCAGTACTTC
>NA|TRBV4-2|once|TRBJ2-2
CASSQVRGGTGELFF
TGTGCCAGCAGCCAAGTTAGGGGGGGCACCGGGGAGCTGTTTTTT
>NA|TRBV9|NA|TRBJ1-6
CASSVVGGALHF
TGTGCCAGCAGCGTGGTAGGAGGCGCCCTCCACTTT
>TRBD2|TRBV7-3|NA|TRBJ2-3
CASSDPTSGRADTQYF
TGTGCCAGCAGCGACCCGACTAGCGGGAGGGCAGATACGCAGTATTTT
>TRBD2|TRBV5-1|NA|TRBJ2-3
CASSGTSGGAGDTQYF
TGCGCCAGCAGCGGAACTAGCGGGGGGGCTGGAGATACGCAGTATTTT
>TRBD2|TRBV2|NA|TRBJ2-2
CASSVRLAGDTGELFF
TGTGCCAGCAGTGTTCGGCTAGCGGGGGACACCGGGGAGCTGTTTTTT
>TRBD1|TRBV27|NA|TRBJ2-7
CASSSGGGQGMGEQYF
TGTGCCAGCAGTTCGGGGGGGGGACAGGGGATGGGTGAGCAGTACTTC
>NA|TRBV19|NA|TRBJ2-3
CASSPTGTDTQYF
TGTGCCAGTAGCCCTACAGGAACAGATACGCAGTATTTT
>TRBD2|TRBV9|once|TRBJ2-7
CASSVSGVNEQYF
TGTGCCAGCAGCGTCAGCGGGGTCAACGAGCAGTACTTC
>TRBD1|TRBV29-1|NA|TRBJ2-4
CSVATDRAAKNIQYF
TGCAGCGTAGCTACCGACAGGGCGGCCAAAAACATTCAGTACTTC
>TRBD2|TRBV7-9|NA|TRBJ2-1
CASSYSGGSYNEQFF
TGTGCCAGCAGCTATAGCGGGGGGTCCTACAATGAGCAGTTCTTC
>TRBD1|TRBV4-3|NA|TRBJ2-5
CASSQGQGETQYF
TGCGCCAGCAGCCAAGGACAGGGGGAGACCCAGTACTTC
>NA|TRBV5-6|NA|TRBJ1-2
CASSGDRKGGYTF
TGTGCCAGCAGCGGTGACAGGAAAGGGGGCTACACCTTC
>TRBD2|TRBV6-5|once|TRBJ2-1
CASSYRTSGDEQFF
TGTGCCAGCAGTTACCGGACTAGTGGGGATGAGCAGTTCTTC
>TRBD1|TRBV2|NA|TRBJ2-2
CASRDRGGTGELFF
TGTGCCAGCAGGGACAGGGGTGGAACCGGGGAGCTGTTTTTT
>TRBD1|TRBV4-2|NA|TRBJ2-4
CASSQEARGQTSTLQYF
TGTGCCAGCAGCCAAGAGGCCCGGGGACAGACAAGTACCCTTCAGTACTTC
>NA|TRBV25-1|few|TRBJ1-4
CASNQQGTNEKLFF
TGTGCCAGCAACCAACAGGGAACTAATGAAAAACTGTTTTTT
>TRBD1|TRBV9|NA|TRBJ2-3
CASSVNGQGARAGTDTQYF
TGTGCCAGCAGCGTGAACGGACAGGGGGCACGGGCAGGCACAGATACGCAGTATTTT
>NA|TRBV5-1|few|TRBJ2-7
CASSFDGVEQYF
TGCGCCAGCAGCTTCGACGGGGTCGAGCAGTACTTC
>NA|TRBV12-5|once|TRBJ2-3
CASGLPPRDTQYF
TGTGCTAGTGGTTTACCTCCGAGAGATACGCAGTATTTT
>NA|TRBV28|NA|TRBJ1-1
CASSATANTEAFF
TGTGCCAGCAGTGCGACAGCGAACACTGAAGCTTTCTTT
>TRBD2|TRBV7-2|once|TRBJ2-7
CASSSGLAAYEQYF
TGTGCCAGCAGCTCGGGACTAGCGGCCTACGAGCAGTACTTC
>TRBD1|TRBV5-1|NA|TRBJ1-1
CASTRQGANTEAFF
TGCGCCAGCACCAGACAGGGGGCGAACACTGAAGCTTTCTTT
>NA|TRBV19|NA|TRBJ2-1
CASNIDRSSYNEQFF
TGTGCCAGTAATATTGACAGAAGCTCCTACAATGAGCAGTTCTTC
>TRBD1|TRBV10-3|NA|TRBJ2-5
CAISGLGARGLPETQYF
TGTGCCATCAGTGGGCTGGGGGCCAGGGGGCTCCCAGAGACCCAGTACTTC
>TRBD1|TRBV29-1|few|TRBJ2-2
CSVQDRGNTGELFF
TGCAGCGTGCAGGACAGGGGAAACACCGGGGAGCTGTTTTTT
>TRBD2|TRBV4-1|NA|TRBJ2-5
CASSQVKSGGRYF
TGCGCCAGCAGCCAAGTAAAATCGGGGGGGCGGTACTTC
>TRBD1|TRBV25-1|NA|TRBJ1-1
CASSRGYGGTEAFF
TGTGCCAGCTCCAGGGGGTACGGGGGCACTGAAGCTTTCTTT
>TRBD1|TRBV7-9|few|TRBJ1-2
CASSLAGDRAVYGYTF
TGTGCCAGCAGCTTAGCCGGGGACAGGGCCGTCTATGGCTACACCTTC
>NA|TRBV19|once|TRBJ1-6
CASSSYRISSYNSPLHF
TGTGCCAGTAGTTCATACAGGATCAGCTCCTATAATTCACCCCTCCACTTT
>NA|TRBV11-3|once|TRBJ2-3
CASSWLFTDTQYF
TGTGCCAGCAGCTGGCTTTTCACAGATACGCAGTATTTT
>TRBD1|TRBV5-1|NA|TRBJ1-6
CASSLSQGGSYNSPLHF
TGCGCCAGCAGCTTGTCGCAGGGGGGATCCTATAATTCACCCCTCCACTTT
>TRBD1|TRBV7-6|few|TRBJ1-2
CASSPRTGEWDGYTF
TGTGCCAGCAGCCCGCGGACAGGGGAGTGGGATGGCTACACCTTC
>TRBD2|TRBV6-2/TRBV6-3|NA|TRBJ2-3
CASSYTPGLAGDVDTQYF
TGTGCCAGCAGTTACACCCCTGGGCTAGCGGGGGATGTGGATACGCAGTATTTT
>NA|TRBV2|NA|TRBJ1-2
CASSRGQIYGYTF
TGTGCCAGCAGCCGCGGACAGATCTATGGCTACACCTTC
>NA|TRBV7-2|NA|TRBJ1-1
CASSARTGGWAFF
TGTGCCAGCAGCGCCCGAACCGGGGGGTGGGCTTTCTTT
>NA|TRBV4-2|NA|TRBJ2-5
CASSQVGDQETQYF
TGTGCCAGCAGCCAAGTAGGGGACCAAGAGACCCAGTACTTC
>TRBD1|TRBV24-1|NA|TRBJ1-1
CATSDSGQGGTEAFF
TGTGCCACCAGTGACTCAGGACAGGGAGGGACTGAAGCTTTCTTT
>TRBD2|TRBV7-2|NA|TRBJ2-1
CASSLLAGGLLNEQFF
TGTGCCAGCAGTCTCTTAGCGGGAGGGCTTCTCAATGAGCAGTTCTTC
>TRBD2|TRBV3-1/TRBV3-2|NA|TRBJ2-3
CASSQDTRDYHPPDTQYF
TGTGCCAGCAGCCAAGATACGCGGGACTACCATCCCCCCGATACGCAGTATTTT
>TRBD1|TRBV4-2|NA|TRBJ2-7
CASSQDLGQFSYEQYF
TGTGCCAGCAGCCAAGATCTGGGACAGTTCTCCTACGAGCAGTACTTC
>NA|TRBV3-1/TRBV3-2|NA|TRBJ1-3
CASSQGWGLFSGNTIYF
TGTGCCAGCAGCCAAGGCTGGGGCCTATTCTCTGGAAACACCATATATTTT
>TRBD2|TRBV7-2|NA|TRBJ2-1
CASSLDSGRPYNEQFF
TGTGCCAGCAGCTTAGATAGCGGGAGGCCATACAATGAGCAGTTCTTC
>TRBD1|TRBV7-2|NA|TRBJ1-6
CASSLGTGYNSPLHF
TGTGCCAGCAGCCTGGGGACAGGATATAATTCACCCCTCCACTTT
>TRBD2|TRBV4-2|NA|TRBJ2-4
CASSQTGLAGGNIQYF
TGTGCCAGCAGCCAGACGGGACTAGCGGGAGGAAACATTCAGTACTTC
>NA|TRBV6-2/TRBV6-3|NA|TRBJ1-2
CASSTSTRPGYGYTF
TGTGCCAGCAGCACCTCGACACGGCCGGGGTATGGCTACACCTTC
>NA|TRBV19|NA|TRBJ2-5
CASSVGERQYF
TGTGCCAGTAGTGTCGGGGAACGCCAGTACTTC
>TRBD1|TRBV6-5|NA|TRBJ1-1
CASSYPGTGGTEAFF
TGTGCCAGCAGTTACCCCGGGACAGGGGGGACTGAAGCTTTCTTT
>TRBD2|TRBV10-3|NA|TRBJ2-5
CAISPGLAGGGETQYF
TGTGCCATCTCACCGGGACTAGCGGGAGGCGGAGAGACCCAGTACTTC
>TRBD1|TRBV27|NA|TRBJ2-3
CASSFLQGGSSTDTQYF
TGTGCCAGCAGTTTTTTACAGGGGGGTTCTAGCACAGATACGCAGTATTTT
>TRBD2|TRBV5-6|few|TRBJ2-3
CASSSLGLAGGTDTQYF
TGTGCCAGCAGCTCACTAGGACTAGCGGGAGGGACAGATACGCAGTATTTT